Presented here are 17 T cell receptor beta chains from one specimen sequenced in a study of patients and donors after allogeneic stem cell transplantation. TCRdb processed the RT-PCR reads anew with MiXCR; each CDR3 protein has one entry. The repertoire holds fewer than 25,000 distinct CDR3 sequences, with 25% to 30% as singletons. The sample taken for sequencing was blood, either unsorted or a sorted T cell fraction (not recorded which). The receptors were gathered from a human donor who was either an allogeneic HSCT recipient or a stem cell or donor lymphocyte infusion donor (not recorded which). It is not recorded whose cells these are; they may come from a transplant donor.

This clonotype came up a few times. The chain links TRBV6-6 to TRBJ1-1, with 8 bases aligning to TRBD1. The CDR3 has 14 residues. V lost 6 bases, J lost 1 base, and 4 bases stayed unmatched. From germline, CDR1 is MNHNY and CDR2 SVGAGI (reference sequence). The CDR3 is CASRYTGGNTEAFF. CDR3 sequence (DNA): TGTGCCAGCAGGTATACAGGGGGGAACACTGAAGCTTTCTTT.

V and J are TRBV12-3 or TRBV12-4 and TRBJ1-6, with 9 bases lining up with TRBD1. There are 13 residues in the CDR3. V gave up 5 bases and J gave up 10 bases; unmatched junction bases: 3. CDR3 in DNA: TGTGCCAGCAGTCGACAGGGGGAATCACCCCTCCACTTT. Its translation: CASSRQGESPLHF.

The chain joins TRBV9 to TRBJ2-3, with D perhaps TRBD1 (6 bases). V was trimmed by 2 bases and J by 1 base, leaving 17 bases between them. CDR3 length equals 17 residues. Looked up from germline, CDR1 is SGDLS and CDR2 is YYNGEE. The CDR3 sequence is CASSVQTGRLGTDTQYF. CDR3 in DNA: TGTGCCAGCAGCGTCCAAACAGGGCGTTTGGGCACAGATACGCAGTATTTT. The whole variable domain, remainder taken from reference TRBV9 and TRBJ2-3, is DSGVTQTPKHLITATGQRVTLRCSPRSGDLSVYWYQQSLDQGLQFLIQYYNGEERAKGNILERFSAQQFPDLHSELNLSSLELGDSALYFCASSVQTGRLGTDTQYFGPGTRLTVL.

This chain joins TRBV5-1 and TRBJ2-1; possible D gene TRBD2, 5 bases. The germline gives CDR1 SGHRS, CDR2 YFSETQ. The CDR3 covers 19 residues. V was pared by 3 bases and J by 0 bases, with 22 bases between. CDR3 loop: CASSSRRAETLSSYNEQFF. The DNA for the CDR3 is TGCGCCAGCAGCTCCCGGCGGGCTGAGACGTTGAGCTCCTACAATGAGCAGTTCTTC.

This clonotype was observed a handful of times. The chain employs TRBV4-2 and TRBJ1-5, with a tentative D call TRBD1 (6 bases). The germline V gene encodes CDR1 LGHNA and CDR2 YNFKEQ. This CDR3 comprises 15 residues. Trimming took off 1 base at V and 2 bases at J, with 9 bases between the two ends. The CDR3 DNA sequence: TGTGCCAGCAGCCAAGCGGGGGGCGGCAATCAGCCCCAGCATTTT. Its protein product is CASSQAGGGNQPQHF.

This clonotype was seen a handful of times. This chain links TRBV10-3 with TRBJ1-4, with 7 bases that match TRBD1. The CDR3 consists of 15 residues. Germline CDR1 ENHRY, CDR2 SYGVKD. The ends lost 1 base at V and 5 bases at J; junction bases unmatched: 4. The CDR3 sequence is CAISEWDRRNEKLFF. DNA of the CDR3: TGTGCCATCAGTGAGTGGGACAGAAGAAATGAAAAACTGTTTTTT.

The CDR3 here is CASSWTANYGYTF. Here the CDR3 DNA reads TGTGCCAGCAGTTGGACTGCTAACTATGGCTACACCTTC. V gene TRBV6-5 combines with J gene TRBJ1-2; no definite D call. Germline CDR1 MNHEY, CDR2 SVGAGI. The CDR3 is 13 residues long. V was shortened by 4 bases and J by 0 bases, with 6 bases between the two germline ends.

The CDR3 here is CASSAGANQPQHF. CDR3 nucleotide sequence: TGTGCCAGCAGCGCGGGAGCTAATCAGCCCCAGCATTTT. The chain couples TRBV9 to TRBJ1-5, with no clear D. V was pared by 3 bases and J by 4 bases, with 8 bases between. Looked up from germline, CDR1 is SGDLS and CDR2 is YYNGEE. The CDR3 sequence is 13 residues long.

V usage is TRBV20-1 and J usage is TRBJ2-3, with 8 positions matching TRBD2. CDR1 and CDR2 from the germline V gene are DFQATT and SNEGSKA (reference sequence). V gave up 0 bases and J gave up 1 base; unmatched junction bases: 3. There are 15 residues in the CDR3. This chain's CDR3 is CSARELRGGTDTQYF. The CDR3 DNA reads as TGCAGTGCTAGAGAGTTGCGGGGGGGCACAGATACGCAGTATTTT.

This clonotype has a handful of counts. J is TRBJ1-5 and V is TRBV12-3 or TRBV12-4; a weak D match, TRBD1 (5 bases). CDR3 length: 15 residues. Trimming stripped 0 bases from V and 6 bases from J, with 12 bases between. In DNA form, the CDR3 reads TGTGCCAGCAGTTTAGCAGGGGTGGTAGGTCAGCCCCAGCATTTT. Translating it yields CASSLAGVVGQPQHF.

The J gene is TRBJ2-4, the V gene TRBV12-3 or TRBV12-4, with D maybe TRBD1 (6 bases). Trimming shortened V by 6 bases and J by 8 bases, and 17 bases separated the two germline ends. The length of the CDR3 is 14 residues. The CDR3 loop reads CASSWDTPRDIQYF. The DNA for the CDR3 is TGTGCCAGCAGCTGGGACACTCCAAGGGACATTCAGTACTTC.

This rearrangement joins TRBV29-1 to TRBJ1-1; 8 positions match TRBD1. The CDR3 covers 13 residues. The V and J ends lost 6 bases and 5 bases, in that order; junction bases with no gene match: 8. Germline V gene sequence: CDR1 SQVTM, CDR2 ANQGSEA. CDR3 protein: CSVVDRGWTEAFF. DNA for the CDR3: TGCAGCGTCGTTGACAGGGGTTGGACTGAAGCTTTCTTT.

The chain joins TRBV5-1 to TRBJ1-2; possible D gene TRBD1, 6 bases. The CDR3 sequence is 16 residues long. Germline V CDR1 and CDR2: SGHRS, YFSETQ. Trimming shortened V by 1 base and J by 6 bases, and 19 bases separated the two germline ends. The CDR3 sequence: CASSLRNRAFIDGYTF. Written as DNA, the CDR3 is TGCGCCAGCAGCTTGCGCAACAGGGCCTTTATTGATGGCTACACCTTC.

The V and J genes are TRBV20-1 and TRBJ1-1; D uncertain. V lost 7 bases and J 6 bases, leaving 12 bases between the germline ends. Germline CDR1 and CDR2: DFQATT and SNEGSKA (reference sequence). The length of the CDR3 is 11 residues. CDR3 bases: TGCAGTGGGATGCCGGACGCTGAAGCTTTCTTT. It codes for CSGMPDAEAFF.

This clonotype was detected many times. The chain joins TRBV20-1 to TRBJ1-2; no firm D call. Trimming removed 1 base from V and 5 bases from J, with 14 bases in between. Per the germline V gene, CDR1 is DFQATT and CDR2 is SNEGSKA (reference sequence). The CDR3 covers 14 residues. CDR3 residues: CSARVSEGVYGYTF. CDR3 DNA sequence: TGCAGTGCTAGAGTTTCAGAGGGTGTGTATGGCTACACCTTC.

The chain is built from TRBV12-3 or TRBV12-4 and TRBJ1-1; D is undetermined. The CDR3 sequence is 13 residues long. V was pared by 3 bases and J by 6 bases, with 11 bases between. CDR3 DNA: TGTGCCAGCAGTTTGGCGGGCAGGTCTGAAGCTTTCTTT. Translation gives CASSLAGRSEAFF.

The chain carries TRBV20-1 and TRBJ1-5; D gene unclear. CDR1 is DFQATT, CDR2 SNEGSKA, per germline (reference sequence). The CDR3 contains 15 residues. Between the trimmed V and J ends, which lost 4 bases and 3 bases, there was a span of 16 bases. DNA of the CDR3: TGCAGTGCTATACGGAACACAGTGACCAATCAGCCCCAGCATTTT. Amino acid sequence: CSAIRNTVTNQPQHF.